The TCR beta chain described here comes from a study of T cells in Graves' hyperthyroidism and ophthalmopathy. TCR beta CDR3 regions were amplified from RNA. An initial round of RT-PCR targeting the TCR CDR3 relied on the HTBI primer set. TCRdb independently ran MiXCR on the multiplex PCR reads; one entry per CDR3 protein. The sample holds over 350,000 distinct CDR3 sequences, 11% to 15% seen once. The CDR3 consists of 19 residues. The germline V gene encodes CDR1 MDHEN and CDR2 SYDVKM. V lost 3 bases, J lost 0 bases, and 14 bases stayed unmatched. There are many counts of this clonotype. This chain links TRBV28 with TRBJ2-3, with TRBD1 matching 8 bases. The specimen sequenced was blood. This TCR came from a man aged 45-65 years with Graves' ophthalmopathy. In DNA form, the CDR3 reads TGTGCCAGCAGTTTCGGTGAGGGACAGGCCGAACGGAGCACAGATACGCAGTATTTT. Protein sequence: CASSFGEGQAERSTDTQYF.